These T cell receptor beta chains were read from a single sample in a study of cytomegalovirus exposure and HLA in healthy donors. This table comes from immunoSEQ multiplex PCR, and its TCRdb copy is limited to in-frame clones, with some not included. The top ten hold more than 9% of the sample, which has about 140,000 clones, 65% to 70% seen once. Sequenced sample: PBMCs. These receptors all stem from a young man in good health and CMV-seropositive. Both conserved end residues are part of each CDR3. Each record gives: D gene, J gene, V gene, clone size, CDR3 protein, CDR3 DNA. The D gene is left open where the match is weak. Clone size is shown for a subset of rows, as once, few, many or a class of expanded clone.

TRBD2	TRBJ2-5	TRBV6-5	-	CASGGGLAPETQYF	TGTGCCAGCGGGGGGGGATTAGCTCCGGAGACCCAGTACTTC
TRBD1	TRBJ2-7	TRBV11-2	-	CASSLVPTGGISYEQYF	TGTGCCAGCAGCTTAGTTCCTACAGGGGGCATCTCCTACGAGCAGTACTTC
TRBD1	TRBJ2-7	TRBV5-6	-	CASRRTGTGGAYEQYF	TGTGCCAGCCGACGGACCGGGACAGGGGGCGCCTACGAGCAGTACTTC
TRBD2	TRBJ2-5	TRBV10-3	-	CAISESLAGETQYF	TGTGCCATCAGTGAGTCGCTAGCGGGAGAGACCCAGTACTTC
TRBD2	TRBJ2-1	TRBV2	-	CASSGLATNNEQFF	TGTGCCAGCAGCGGACTAGCGACTAACAATGAGCAGTTCTTC
-	TRBJ2-7	TRBV5-4	few	CASSPNGDEQYF	TGTGCCAGCAGCCCAAACGGGGACGAGCAGTACTTC
TRBD2	TRBJ2-5	TRBV5-4	once	CASRSQLAGAGETQYF	TGTGCCAGCAGATCCCAACTAGCGGGAGCTGGCGAGACCCAGTACTTC
-	TRBJ1-1	TRBV6-6	-	CASSYDGRLNTEAFF	TGTGCCAGCAGTTATGATGGCAGGCTGAACACTGAAGCTTTCTTT
TRBD2	TRBJ2-5	TRBV18	-	CASSPNPGLDIQETQYF	TGTGCCAGCTCACCTAACCCGGGACTAGATATCCAAGAGACCCAGTACTTC
-	TRBJ2-5	TRBV2	-	CASRGLPTETQYF	TGTGCCAGCAGGGGACTCCCCACAGAGACCCAGTACTTC
-	TRBJ1-5	TRBV6-6	-	CASSYIQGGNQPQHF	TGTGCCAGCAGTTACATCCAGGGTGGCAATCAGCCCCAGCATTTT
-	TRBJ2-7	TRBV6-5	-	CASSRDTSSYEQYF	TGTGCCAGCAGCCGGGACACAAGCTCCTACGAGCAGTACTTC
-	TRBJ2-2	TRBV7-6	few	CASSLQGIGNTGELFF	TGTGCCAGCAGCTTACAGGGGATAGGGAACACCGGGGAGCTGTTTTTT
-	TRBJ2-7	TRBV7-6	-	CASSWGAYEQYF	TGTGCCAGCAGCTGGGGAGCCTACGAGCAGTACTTC
TRBD2	TRBJ2-3	TRBV5-4	-	CASSLDSTSGTDTQYF	TGTGCCAGCAGCTTGGATTCGACTAGCGGCACAGATACGCAGTATTTT
TRBD1	TRBJ2-1	TRBV4-2	-	CASSPGQYNEQFF	TGTGCCAGCAGCCCGGGACAGTACAATGAGCAGTTCTTC
-	TRBJ2-7	TRBV27	-	CASSFVWSGRFDEQYF	TGTGCCAGCAGTTTCGTTTGGAGCGGCAGGTTCGACGAGCAGTACTTC
TRBD2	TRBJ2-5	TRBV27	-	CASSYTGREGETQYF	TGTGCCAGCAGTTACACCGGACGGGAGGGCGAGACCCAGTACTTC
-	TRBJ1-1	TRBV18	many	CASSRQANTEAFF	TGTGCCAGCTCACGGCAGGCGAACACTGAAGCTTTCTTT
TRBD1	TRBJ1-6	TRBV30	-	CAWSVRRGLNSPLHF	TGTGCCTGGAGTGTACGGAGGGGGCTCAATTCACCCCTCCACTTT
TRBD2	TRBJ2-2	TRBV19	once	CASSERGAGTGELFF	TGTGCCAGTAGCGAGCGGGGGGCTGGCACCGGGGAGCTGTTTTTT
-	TRBJ1-2	TRBV25-1	-	CASSEFREGRYGYTF	TGTGCCAGCAGTGAATTTAGGGAGGGGCGGTATGGCTACACCTTC
TRBD1	TRBJ2-7	TRBV4-1	-	CASSQRDGTGGYEQYF	TGCGCCAGCAGCCAACGAGATGGGACAGGGGGCTACGAGCAGTACTTC
-	TRBJ2-1	TRBV20-1	-	CSAREADEQFF	TGCAGTGCTAGAGAAGCGGATGAGCAGTTCTTC
TRBD1	TRBJ1-2	TRBV29-1	-	CSAGGYYGYTF	TGCAGCGCAGGGGGCTACTATGGCTACACCTTC
TRBD2	TRBJ2-7	TRBV10-1	-	CASSEYPAGPGKQYF	TGCGCCAGCAGTGAGTACCCAGCGGGGCCCGGAAAGCAGTACTTC
-	TRBJ2-1	TRBV5-1	-	CASRETGSSCNEQFF	TGCGCCAGCAGGGAAACAGGGAGCTCCTGCAATGAGCAGTTCTTC
-	TRBJ1-2	TRBV11-2	-	CASSSQVTNYGYTF	TGTGCCAGCAGCTCGCAGGTGACTAACTATGGCTACACCTTC
-	TRBJ1-4	TRBV7-9	-	CASSPLDQGAGKLFF	TGTGCCAGCAGCCCATTGGACCAGGGCGCTGGAAAACTGTTTTTT
TRBD2	TRBJ2-1	TRBV5-8	-	CASSRGLAARKFF	TGTGCCAGCAGCCGGGGACTAGCGGCCCGAAAGTTCTTC
TRBD1	TRBJ2-7	TRBV29-1	-	CSVEEGTGRTKQYF	TGCAGCGTTGAAGAAGGGACAGGCCGTACGAAGCAGTACTTC
TRBD2	TRBJ2-1	TRBV9	-	CASSRLAGLANEQFF	TGTGCCAGCAGCCGACTAGCGGGACTTGCCAATGAGCAGTTCTTC
-	TRBJ1-2	TRBV29-1	-	CSAPGGGPNYGYTF	TGCAGCGCTCCGGGGGGAGGACCGAACTATGGCTACACCTTC
TRBD1	TRBJ2-1	TRBV5-8	-	CASSSPDPGTGSNEQFF	TGTGCCAGCAGCTCGCCTGATCCCGGGACAGGGTCCAATGAGCAGTTCTTC
-	TRBJ1-1	TRBV11-2	few	CASSYQGLYQYTEAFF	TGTGCCAGCAGCTATCAGGGGCTCTATCAGTACACTGAAGCTTTCTTT
TRBD1	TRBJ2-3	TRBV6-1	-	CASSEVGTGRTQYF	TGTGCCAGCAGTGAAGTTGGGACAGGGCGGACGCAGTATTTT
TRBD2	TRBJ2-2	TRBV7-2	few	CASPLGLAKNTGELFF	TGTGCCAGCCCCCTGGGACTAGCGAAAAACACCGGGGAGCTGTTTTTT
-	TRBJ2-7	TRBV4-2	-	CASSQDSRGAPYEQYF	TGTGCCAGCAGCCAAGATAGCAGGGGAGCCCCCTACGAGCAGTACTTC
-	TRBJ2-6	TRBV6-1	-	CASSEFNSGANVLTF	TGTGCCAGCAGTGAATTTAACTCTGGGGCCAACGTCCTGACTTTC
-	TRBJ2-1	TRBV19	-	CASSIIQARLFF	TGTGCCAGTAGTATAATCCAAGCCAGGCTGTTCTTC
TRBD2	TRBJ2-7	TRBV6-1	-	CASSEALVGLAGEGSYEQYF	TGTGCCAGCAGTGAAGCTTTGGTAGGGCTAGCGGGAGAAGGCTCCTACGAGCAGTACTTC
TRBD2	TRBJ2-1	TRBV10-2	-	CASSHPRAGGPDEQFF	TGCGCCAGCAGTCACCCCCGAGCGGGAGGGCCAGATGAGCAGTTCTTC
-	TRBJ1-2	TRBV15	-	CATSRGGTGFQNGYTF	TGTGCCACCAGCAGAGGAGGTACAGGGTTTCAGAATGGCTACACCTTC
TRBD1	TRBJ1-1	TRBV30	-	CAWSLGTGWTEAFF	TGTGCCTGGAGTCTTGGGACAGGGTGGACTGAAGCTTTCTTT
-	TRBJ2-6	TRBV30	-	CAWDDRISGANVLTF	TGTGCCTGGGATGACAGGATCTCTGGGGCCAACGTCCTGACTTTC
TRBD1	TRBJ2-5	TRBV7-3	-	CASSLGQGVETQYF	TGTGCCAGCAGCTTAGGACAGGGCGTCGAGACCCAGTACTTC
TRBD1	TRBJ1-1	TRBV11-3	-	CASGQGGDTEAFF	TGTGCCAGCGGGCAGGGGGGAGACACTGAAGCTTTCTTT
TRBD1	TRBJ2-1	TRBV28	-	CASSRIAGQGTNEQFF	TGTGCCAGCAGTCGTATAGCAGGACAGGGTACGAATGAGCAGTTCTTC
TRBD2	TRBJ2-1	TRBV7-2	-	CASSLQAGGLNEQFF	TGTGCCAGCAGCTTACAGGCGGGAGGTCTTAATGAGCAGTTCTTC
TRBD1	TRBJ1-2	TRBV4-1	-	CASSQVGTDHGYTF	TGCGCCAGCAGCCAAGTTGGGACAGATCATGGCTACACCTTC
TRBD2	TRBJ2-3	TRBV5-4	-	CASSTGTSGRIADTQYF	TGTGCCAGCAGCACTGGGACTAGCGGGAGAATAGCAGATACGCAGTATTTT
-	TRBJ1-5	TRBV6-5	-	CASSEWLDTQHF	TGTGCCAGCAGTGAATGGTTGGACACCCAGCATTTT
-	TRBJ1-1	TRBV6-1	-	CASSVDREPNMNTEAFF	TGTGCCAGCAGTGTCGACAGAGAACCGAACATGAACACTGAAGCTTTCTTT
TRBD2	TRBJ2-1	TRBV7-8	-	CASSLGGGGPSANEQFF	TGTGCCAGCAGCTTAGGGGGGGGAGGGCCTTCCGCGAATGAGCAGTTCTTC
-	TRBJ1-4	TRBV4-1	-	CASSQDPGGTNEKLFF	TGCGCCAGCAGCCAAGATCCGGGGGGAACTAATGAAAAACTGTTTTTT
-	TRBJ1-6	TRBV11-2	-	CASSRGGGTFAPPLHF	TGTGCCAGCAGCCGGGGGGGCGGGACATTTGCTCCACCCCTCCACTTT
-	TRBJ2-1	TRBV5-1	-	CASSLGQGPTSQFF	TGCGCCAGCAGCTTGGGGCAGGGGCCCACCTCACAGTTCTTC
TRBD1	TRBJ1-5	TRBV19	-	CASTGQGGGQPQHF	TGTGCCAGTACTGGACAGGGGGGAGGTCAGCCCCAGCATTTT